The 10 T cell receptor beta chains below were found in one sample sequenced in a study of T cell responses to AZD1222 COVID-19 vaccine. Profiling relied on immunoSEQ multiplex PCR, and the TCRdb table lists in-frame clones only, not all of them. Of over 95,000 clones in the sample, about 89% are singletons; the top ten hold approximately 4.8%. Sequencing was performed on peripheral blood, taken on day 0 of AZD1222 vaccination. The receptors were gathered from an adult in good health.

The V call is TRBV19, the J call TRBJ1-4; 8 nucleotides align to TRBD1. Looked up from germline, CDR1 is LNHDA and CDR2 is SQIVND (reference sequence). V gave up 7 bases and J gave up 2 bases; unmatched junction bases: 3. CDR3 size: 14 residues. As DNA, the CDR3 is TGTGCCAGTAATGACAGGGGCACTAATGAAAAACTGTTTTTT. Translating it yields CASNDRGTNEKLFF.

This rearrangement joins TRBV27 to TRBJ2-5; 10 nucleotides line up with TRBD2. Unmatched junction bases numbered 6, after V lost 0 bases and J lost 5 bases. CDR1 and CDR2 from the germline V gene are MNHEY and SMNVEV (reference sequence). CDR3 size: 16 residues. The CDR3 region has the DNA TGTGCCAGCAGTTTATCCGAGCGGGGGGGCCGGGAGACCCAGTACTTC. Translated, it gives CASSLSERGGRETQYF.

CDR3 nucleotides: TGTGCCAGCAGCCTCGGACAGGGCGTCACCGGGGAGCTGTTTTTT. Translated: CASSLGQGVTGELFF. The V and J genes are TRBV7-9 and TRBJ2-2, with 8 bases aligning to TRBD1. With V trimmed by 5 bases and J by 4 bases, 6 bases remained unmatched. Germline V lookup: CDR1 SEHNR, CDR2 FQNEAQ (reference sequence). CDR3 size: 15 residues.

The chain is built from TRBV6-1 and TRBJ1-5; D is unclear. This CDR3 comprises 14 residues. CDR1 MNHNS and CDR2 SASEGT come from the germline V gene. V lost 5 bases, J lost 4 bases, and 12 bases lay in between. The CDR3 DNA reads TGTGCCAGCAGTCGCCCTGGCTCTAATCAGCCCCAGCATTTT. It encodes CASSRPGSNQPQHF.

V is TRBV7-2 and J is TRBJ1-1; D gene unclear. V was clipped by 2 bases and J by 5 bases, with 12 bases between them. In germline, CDR1 is SGHTA, CDR2 FQGNSA. The CDR3 length is 14 residues. Here the CDR3 DNA reads TGTGCCAGCAGCTTAATGACGGCCGGGACTGAAGCTTTCTTT. Encoded protein: CASSLMTAGTEAFF.

This sequence joins TRBV25-1 and TRBJ1-2; 9 nucleotides line up with TRBD1. The CDR3 runs 15 residues. Germline V gives CDR1 MGHDK, CDR2 SYGVNS. Trimming took 3 bases from V and 5 from J; bases not matched to a gene: 7. This chain's CDR3 is CASSDGPGQGYGYTF. DNA for the CDR3: TGTGCCAGCAGTGATGGACCGGGACAGGGATATGGCTACACCTTC.

This clone was recorded only once. The chain is built from TRBV5-4 and TRBJ2-1, with D perhaps matching TRBD2 (7 bases). The CDR3 is made up of 14 amino acids. V was pared by 1 base and J by 10 bases, with 15 bases between. CDR1 SGHNT and CDR2 YYREEE come from the germline V gene (reference sequence). The CDR3 DNA reads as TGTGCCAGCAGCTTGCGGGGGGCGCCGGGGGAGCAGTTCTTC. This translates into CASSLRGAPGEQFF.

DNA for the CDR3: TGTGCCAGCAGCTTAGGGACAGGGGGTGGAAACACCATATATTTT. This gives the protein CASSLGTGGGNTIYF. J is TRBJ1-3 and V is TRBV7-6; TRBD1 aligns across 10 bases. Germline values: CDR1 SGHVS, CDR2 FNYEAQ. Trimming cost V 1 base and J 3 bases; bases outside gene matches: 0. CDR3 length: 15 amino acids. The full variable domain, its missing parts supplied by reference TRBV7-6 and TRBJ1-3, is GAGVSQSPRYKVTKRGQDVALRCDPISGHVSLYWYRQALGQGPEFLTYFNYEAQQDKSGLPNDRFSAERPEGSISTLTIQRTEQRDSAMYRCASSLGTGGGNTIYFGEGSWLTVV.

The V gene is TRBV29-1, the J gene TRBJ1-1; tentative D call: TRBD1 (6 bases). The CDR3 has 12 residues. Between the trimmed V and J ends, which lost 6 bases and 4 bases, there was a span of 12 bases. The germline CDR1 and CDR2 sequences are SQVTM and ANQGSEA. CDR3 coding DNA: TGCAGCGTCCAGGACAGAAGCACTGAAGCTTTCTTT. Amino acids: CSVQDRSTEAFF.

The rearrangement joins TRBV4-2 to TRBJ1-3; D not certain. The CDR3 contains 16 residues. With 0 bases removed from V and 5 bases from J, the gap between germline ends came to 14 bases. CDR1 LGHNA and CDR2 YNFKEQ come from the germline V gene. The DNA for the CDR3 is TGTGCCAGCAGCCAAGAAGGCTTGGTTGGCCGAAACACCATATATTTT. Amino acids: CASSQEGLVGRNTIYF.